Below are 25 T cell receptor beta chains sequenced from a single sample in a study of CD8+ T cells in alopecia areata. Once RNA had been extracted, it was reverse transcribed into cDNA to act as the sequencing template. Data came from immunoSEQ multiplex PCR; TCRdb stores just in-frame clones and leaves some out. The sample contains about 180,000 clones, around 50% of which appear only once. Sequencing was performed on CD4+ T cells sorted from blood, taken at week 0. These receptor sequences come from a human donor with alopecia areata.

This rearrangement joins TRBV23-1 to TRBJ2-5; 9 bases align to TRBD2. TRBV23-1 is placed among ORFs of uncertain function. This CDR3 contains 16 residues. V gave up 5 bases and J gave up 2 bases; unmatched junction bases: 9. The CDR3 nucleotides read TGCGCCAGCAGTGGTCGCCCTCTAGCGGGGCAAGAGACCCAGTACTTC. As protein: CASSGRPLAGQETQYF.

The chain joins TRBV5-1 to TRBJ2-3; 8 bases are a match to TRBD1. Germline values: CDR1 SGHRS, CDR2 YFSETQ. The V and J ends lost 0 bases and 3 bases, in that order; junction bases with no gene match: 6. CDR3 length: 16 amino acids. DNA for the CDR3: TGCGCCAGCAGCTTGGCAGGGGGCGGTGGGACAGATACGCAGTATTTT. Amino acid sequence: CASSLAGGGGTDTQYF.

In this sample, this clone turned up a few times. V and J are TRBV7-9 and TRBJ1-2; D not certain. Trimming left V 1 base short and J 7 bases short, with 7 bases between. Per the germline V gene, CDR1 is SEHNR and CDR2 is FQNEAQ (reference sequence). The CDR3 runs 12 residues. The CDR3 sequence is CASSLEFGGYTF. The DNA for the CDR3 is TGTGCCAGCAGCTTAGAATTTGGTGGCTACACCTTC. The variable domain in full, with the rest retrieved from reference TRBV7-9 and TRBJ1-2, is DTGVSQNPRHKITKRGQNVTFRCDPISEHNRLYWYRQTLGQGPEFLTYFQNEAQLEKSRLLSDRFSAERPKGSFSTLEIQRTEQGDSAMYLCASSLEFGGYTFGSGTRLTVV.

There are a few counts of this clone. The rearrangement uses TRBV4-2 and TRBJ1-2; D gene uncertain. Germline values: CDR1 LGHNA, CDR2 YNFKEQ. This CDR3 comprises 12 residues. Trimming shortened V by 1 base and J by 5 bases, and 5 bases separated the two germline ends. Here the CDR3 DNA reads TGTGCCAGCAGCCAAGTGCCGTATGGCTACACCTTC. It encodes CASSQVPYGYTF.

J is TRBJ1-6 and V is TRBV25-1, with 8 bases fitting TRBD1. The germline CDR1 and CDR2 sequences are MGHDK and SYGVNS. The CDR3 loop spans 14 amino acids. V lost 5 bases to trimming and J lost 7 bases; unmatched junction nucleotides: 4. The CDR3 bases are TGTGCCAGCAGTCGAGGACAGGGAAATTCACCCCTCCACTTT. It specifies CASSRGQGNSPLHF.

The gene calls are TRBV6-5 and TRBJ1-1; the D gene is possibly TRBD1 (5 bases). Germline V CDR1 and CDR2: MNHEY, SVGAGI. The CDR3 length is 11 residues. The V and J ends lost 6 bases and 7 bases respectively, with 9 bases between them. Here the CDR3 reads CASRQGLEAFF. As DNA, the CDR3 is TGTGCCAGCAGGCAGGGACTTGAAGCTTTCTTT.

The rearrangement joins TRBV5-1 to TRBJ2-6; maybe TRBD2 (6 bases). V dropped 4 bases and J dropped 1 base, with 18 bases sitting between them. Germline values: CDR1 SGHRS, CDR2 YFSETQ. The CDR3 consists of 18 residues. The CDR3 DNA reads TGCGCCAGCAGCGTGACTAGATCCGGATTTTCTGGGGCCAACGTCCTGACTTTC. Its translation: CASSVTRSGFSGANVLTF.

The J gene is TRBJ2-3, the V gene TRBV5-1; no reliable D call. The V gene lost 1 base and the J gene lost 2 bases, with 8 bases spanning the gap. CDR1 and CDR2 (germline): SGHRS, YFSETQ. This CDR3 is built from 14 residues. The CDR3 is CASSLTKSTDTQYF. DNA for the CDR3: TGCGCCAGCAGCTTGACAAAATCCACAGATACGCAGTATTTT. The variable domain in full, completed from reference TRBV5-1 and TRBJ2-3, reads KAGVTQTPRYLIKTRGQQVTLSCSPISGHRSVSWYQQTPGQGLQFLFEYFSETQRNKGNFPGRFSGRQFSNSRSEMNVSTLELGDSALYLCASSLTKSTDTQYFGPGTRLTVL.

This clone was seen only a few times. This sequence joins TRBV4-1 and TRBJ1-4; TRBD1 matches 10 bases. CDR1 is MGHRA and CDR2 is YSYEKL in the germline V gene. The CDR3 has 15 residues. After removal of 4 bases from V and 6 bases from J, the junction contained 5 bases not matched to a gene. CDR3 sequence (DNA): TGCGCCAGCAGCCTTTCCGGGACAGGGGATGAAAAACTGTTTTTT. Translation: CASSLSGTGDEKLFF.

This sequence joins TRBV7-9 and TRBJ2-7, with no clear D. The V end lost 4 bases, the J end lost 3 bases, and 4 bases lay between the germline ends. The CDR3 totals 11 residues. Germline V gene lookup returns CDR1 SEHNR and CDR2 FQNEAQ (reference sequence). The CDR3 DNA reads TGTGCCAGCAGCTCCGACTACGAGCAGTACTTC. Amino acid sequence: CASSSDYEQYF.

This clone was recorded many times. The V call is TRBV19, the J call TRBJ2-4; the D is unclear. The CDR3 is 12 residues long. The germline V gene has CDR1 LNHDA and CDR2 SQIVND (reference sequence). Between the trimmed V and J ends, which lost 2 bases and 9 bases, there was a span of 8 bases. The CDR3 spells CASSIQATIQYF. CDR3 bases: TGTGCCAGTAGTATACAGGCGACCATTCAGTACTTC.

This sequence joins TRBV4-2 and TRBJ1-5; tentative D call: TRBD1 (5 bases). The CDR3 sequence is 15 residues long. Germline CDR1 LGHNA, CDR2 YNFKEQ. Trimming removed 4 bases at V and 9 bases at J, with 19 bases between. Written as DNA, the CDR3 is TGTGCCAGCAGCCCGACAGCAAGGGGCGAGGGGCCCCAGCATTTT. This sequence encodes CASSPTARGEGPQHF.

The genes are TRBV7-9 and TRBJ2-7, with D perhaps TRBD2 (7 bases). The V gene's germline CDR1 is SEHNR and CDR2 FQNEAQ (reference sequence). Trimming took 0 bases from V and 1 from J, leaving 13 bases between them. There are 16 residues in the CDR3. The CDR3 nucleotides read TGTGCCAGCAGCTTAGCTCGGGGGGCGAGTTCCTACGAGCAGTACTTC. It is translated as CASSLARGASSYEQYF.

This clone was observed a few times. The chain joins TRBV19 to TRBJ1-5; D is possibly TRBD1 (6 bases). The CDR3 length is 17 residues. In germline, CDR1 is LNHDA, CDR2 SQIVND (reference sequence). Trimming took 6 bases from V and 0 from J, leaving 18 bases between them. CDR3 DNA: TGTGCCAGTAGGTCGGGGGGGGCCGTCTATAGCAATCAGCCCCAGCATTTT. This gives the protein CASRSGGAVYSNQPQHF. The whole variable domain, filled in from reference TRBV19 and TRBJ1-5, reads DGGITQSPKYLFRKEGQNVTLSCEQNLNHDAMYWYRQDPGQGLRLIYYSQIVNDFQKGDIAEGYSVSREKKESFPLTVTSAQKNPTAFYLCASRSGGAVYSNQPQHFGDGTRLSIL.

The chain uses TRBV5-1 and TRBJ2-5; D may match TRBD1 or TRBD2 (5 bases each). The CDR3 is 14 residues long. The germline V and J ends were trimmed by 0 bases and 5 bases, with 11 bases remaining between them. The germline gives CDR1 SGHRS, CDR2 YFSETQ. CDR3 sequence reads: CASSLVFEGETQYF. The DNA for the CDR3 is TGCGCCAGCAGCTTGGTTTTCGAGGGGGAGACCCAGTACTTC. Full variable domain (remainder filled in from reference TRBV5-1 and TRBJ2-5): KAGVTQTPRYLIKTRGQQVTLSCSPISGHRSVSWYQQTPGQGLQFLFEYFSETQRNKGNFPGRFSGRQFSNSRSEMNVSTLELGDSALYLCASSLVFEGETQYFGPGTRLLVL.

V gene TRBV30 combines with J gene TRBJ2-5, with D unclear. CDR1 is GTSNPN and CDR2 is SVGIG in the germline V gene (reference sequence). The CDR3 length is 15 residues. V was trimmed by 1 base and J by 5 bases, leaving 17 bases between them. CDR3 sequence (DNA): TGTGCCTGGAGTGGGGGAAGGGTGTCCGGGGAGACCCAGTACTTC. Its translation: CAWSGGRVSGETQYF.

This clone was observed a few times. The V and J genes are TRBV6-5 and TRBJ1-1; D perhaps matches TRBD1 (6 bases). Germline lookup yields CDR1 MNHEY and CDR2 SVGAGI. The CDR3 has 12 residues. Trimming left V 7 bases short and J 0 bases short, with 6 bases between. CDR3 nucleotide sequence: TGTGCCAGCACAGGGGTGAACACTGAAGCTTTCTTT. Translating it yields CASTGVNTEAFF.

The chain joins TRBV2 to TRBJ1-6, with TRBD1 as a possible D gene (5 bases). The CDR3 runs to 14 residues. V was shortened by 6 bases and J by 11 bases, with 17 bases between the two germline ends. Per germline, CDR1 SNHLY and CDR2 FYNNEI. The CDR3 is CASRGSGGTTPLHF. DNA for the CDR3: TGTGCCAGCAGGGGATCGGGGGGTACCACACCCCTCCACTTT.

This rearrangement joins TRBV4-1 to TRBJ2-3, with a weak D call TRBD1 (6 bases). Trimming cost V 4 bases and J 0 bases, with 11 bases left between them. The CDR3 consists of 15 residues. CDR1 is MGHRA and CDR2 is YSYEKL in the germline V gene. The CDR3 DNA reads TGCGCCAGCAGCCGAGACAGGAGTAGCACAGATACGCAGTATTTT. Translation: CASSRDRSSTDTQYF.

V usage is TRBV9 and J usage is TRBJ2-3; possibly TRBD1 or TRBD2 for D (5 bases each). Germline V lookup: CDR1 SGDLS, CDR2 YYNGEE. Trimming stripped 3 bases from V and 2 bases from J, with 10 bases between. The CDR3 has 14 residues. DNA of the CDR3: TGTGCCAGCAGCGCCCGGGACCACACAGATACGCAGTATTTT. Residues: CASSARDHTDTQYF.

The chain employs TRBV25-1 and TRBJ2-5; D is possibly TRBD1 (6 bases). The V end lost 3 bases, the J end lost 4 bases, and 15 bases lay between the germline ends. Germline CDR1 and CDR2: MGHDK and SYGVNS. This CDR3 region has 15 residues. Here the CDR3 DNA reads TGTGCCAGCAGTGAGGGTCAGGGGCTCGTAGAGACCCAGTACTTC. Its translation: CASSEGQGLVETQYF.

The V call is TRBV5-1, the J call TRBJ2-5; perhaps TRBD1 as D (6 bases). Germline CDR1 is SGHRS and CDR2 is YFSETQ. There are 16 residues in the CDR3. V was pared by 3 bases and J by 2 bases, with 17 bases between. In DNA form, the CDR3 reads TGCGCCAGCAGCTGGAGAGCGGCAGGGGCACAAGAGACCCAGTACTTC. Translation gives CASSWRAAGAQETQYF.

The chain links TRBV2 to TRBJ1-5; 7 bases are a match to TRBD1. Unmatched junction bases numbered 9, after V lost 3 bases and J lost 7 bases. This CDR3 comprises 15 residues. Per germline, CDR1 SNHLY and CDR2 FYNNEI. CDR3 bases: TGTGCCAGCAGTGATGTCGGAGGGGGCAGGCAGCCCCAGCATTTT. It yields the protein CASSDVGGGRQPQHF.

The V and J genes are TRBV28 and TRBJ2-3, with TRBD2 as a possible D gene (6 bases). Between the trimmed V and J ends, which lost 5 bases and 2 bases, there was a span of 17 bases. Germline V CDR1 and CDR2: MDHEN, SYDVKM. The CDR3 is made up of 16 amino acids. CDR3 protein: CASSTGGAGPTDTQYF. The CDR3 nucleotides are TGTGCCAGCAGTACCGGAGGGGCGGGGCCCACAGATACGCAGTATTTT.

In nucleotides, the CDR3 is TGCGCCAGCAGCCTCGTTAGCGGGATCTCCTACGAGCAGTACTTC. Its protein product is CASSLVSGISYEQYF. The chain carries TRBV5-1 and TRBJ2-7; 8 bases agree with TRBD2. The germline V gene has CDR1 SGHRS and CDR2 YFSETQ. The CDR3 spans 15 residues. The trim removed 4 bases at V and 0 bases at J, leaving 6 bases unmatched.